These 20 T cell receptor beta chains were sequenced from one sample in a study of human T cells and chemical hapten exposure. TCRdb ran MiXCR on the RACE reads and lists one entry per CDR3 protein. The data contain about 82,000 distinct CDR3 sequences, approximately 6.6% of them singletons. The time point is: patch test 2, 6 weeks after DPC sensitization. Treatment meaning: therapeutic diphenylcyclopropenone sensitization with weekly scalp DPC. Sequencing used whole blood, obtained in connection with sensitization to the hapten diphenylcyclopropenone (DPC). These receptors all come from a woman aged 25 to 39 with alopecia areata. Some clones in this sample may be carry-over from other donors' samples.

This clonotype was seen more than once but under ten times. The rearrangement joins TRBV5-6 to TRBJ1-3; 9 bases align to TRBD1. V gave up 3 bases and J gave up 4 bases; unmatched junction bases: 5. The CDR3 contains 15 residues. The germline V gene encodes CDR1 SGHDT and CDR2 YYEEEE. In DNA form, the CDR3 reads TGTGCCAGCAGCTCCGGGACAGGGTTCGGAAACACCATATATTTT. This sequence encodes CASSSGTGFGNTIYF.

This clonotype was detected ten times or more. The chain combines TRBV4-1 with TRBJ2-1; TRBD2 is a possible D gene (5 bases). This CDR3 is built from 14 residues. The germline CDR1 and CDR2 sequences are MGHRA and YSYEKL. Trimming removed 4 bases at V and 5 bases at J, with 12 bases between. CDR3 in DNA: TGCGCCAGCAGCCCAATAGGAGGAAACAATGAGCAGTTCTTC. Translated: CASSPIGGNNEQFF.

The rearrangement joins TRBV5-1 to TRBJ1-4; D gene uncertain. Germline loops: CDR1 SGHRS, CDR2 YFSETQ. V was shortened by 0 bases and J by 5 bases, with 11 bases between the two germline ends. The CDR3 contains 15 residues. In DNA form, the CDR3 reads TGCGCCAGCAGCTTGGATTGGGCTACAAATGAAAAACTGTTTTTT. Translating it yields CASSLDWATNEKLFF.

On this clonotype itself: This may stem from a read error, because a much larger clone lies one nucleotide away. V gene TRBV9 combines with J gene TRBJ2-5; 8 positions match TRBD1. Looked up from germline, CDR1 is SGDLS and CDR2 is YYNGEE. The CDR3 length is 14 residues. CDR3 in DNA: TGTGCCAGCAGCGCGGACAGGGACGGAGAGACCAAGTACTTC. It specifies CASSADRDGETKYF.

This clonotype was counted a few times. The CDR3 sequence: CASSSGTGNEKLFF. CDR3 DNA: TGTGCCAGCAGCTCCGGGACGGGTAATGAAAAACTGTTTTTT. The chain has TRBV13 and TRBJ1-4; D is possibly TRBD1 (5 bases). Germline-derived CDR1 and CDR2 are PRHDT and FYEKMQ (reference sequence). Trimming removed 4 bases at V and 4 bases at J, with 10 bases between. The CDR3 extends over 14 amino acids.

V is TRBV4-2 and J is TRBJ2-3, with 9 positions matching TRBD2. Unmatched junction bases numbered 5, after V lost 0 bases and J lost 4 bases. This CDR3 is built from 16 residues. Looked up from germline, CDR1 is LGHNA and CDR2 is YNFKEQ. The DNA of the CDR3 is TGTGCCAGCAGCCAAGAGGGGACTAGCAGGGCAGATACGCAGTATTTT. As protein: CASSQEGTSRADTQYF.

This clonotype came up many times. The rearrangement joins TRBV6-5 to TRBJ1-6; 10 nucleotides align to TRBD1. Trimming took 6 bases from V and 9 from J; bases not matched to a gene: 5. Germline CDR1 MNHEY, CDR2 SVGAGI. The CDR3 covers 14 residues. This chain's CDR3 is CASSKRTGGSPLHF. The CDR3, as DNA: TGTGCCAGCAGCAAACGGACAGGGGGTTCACCCCTCCACTTT.

This clonotype has more than one count but fewer than ten. V usage is TRBV11-2 and J usage is TRBJ1-2, with D possibly matching TRBD1 (5 bases). The CDR3 is made up of 13 amino acids. Germline CDR1 is SGHAT and CDR2 is FQNNGV. Trimming took 6 bases from V and 4 from J, leaving 12 bases between them. CDR3 coding DNA: TGTGCCAGCAGTTCCGGGACCTTCTATGGCTACACCTTC. Translating gives CASSSGTFYGYTF. Filled out from reference TRBV11-2 and TRBJ1-2, the complete variable domain reads EAGVAQSPRYKIIEKRQSVAFWCNPISGHATLYWYQQILGQGPKLLIQFQNNGVVDDSQLPKDRFSAERLKGVDSTLKIQPAKLEDSAVYLCASSSGTFYGYTFGSGTRLTVV.

This clonotype was counted between two and nine times. The chain couples TRBV6-5 to TRBJ1-2; perhaps TRBD1 as D (5 bases). The CDR3 runs to 15 residues. Germline loops: CDR1 MNHEY, CDR2 SVGAGI. V was cut by 2 bases and J by 4 bases, with 14 bases left in between. DNA for the CDR3: TGTGCCAGCAGTTACCTGGGGGGGGGAGGCTATGGCTACACCTTC. It specifies CASSYLGGGGYGYTF.

This clonotype was seen at least ten times. In DNA, the CDR3 is TGTGCCAGCTGTAAACTGGGACTCCAGAACACTGAAGCTTTCTTT. Protein: CASCKLGLQNTEAFF. The J gene is TRBJ1-1, the V gene TRBV12-3 or TRBV12-4; the D gene is possibly TRBD1 (5 bases). The ends were cut back, 8 bases at V and 1 base at J, with 17 bases in the middle. The length of the CDR3 is 15 residues.

This clonotype was recorded at least ten times. The V gene is TRBV3-1, the J gene TRBJ1-2; D is ambiguous. The CDR3 extends over 13 amino acids. From germline, CDR1 is LGHDT and CDR2 YNNKEL (reference sequence). Trimming pared 0 bases from V and 5 bases from J, leaving 7 bases between. The CDR3 sequence: CASSQDQNYGYTF. CDR3 DNA sequence: TGTGCCAGCAGCCAAGACCAAAATTATGGCTACACCTTC.

This clonotype was observed a few times. This chain connects TRBV25-1 to TRBJ2-2; TRBD1 agrees at 8 bases. CDR3 length equals 15 residues. V was pared by 2 bases and J by 3 bases, with 2 bases of the junction left unmatched. Germline lookup yields CDR1 MGHDK and CDR2 SYGVNS. This CDR3 reads CASSEETGDTGELFF. In DNA, the CDR3 is TGTGCCAGCAGTGAAGAGACAGGGGACACCGGGGAGCTGTTTTTT.

The chain carries TRBV9 and TRBJ1-2; no firm D call. The CDR3 is 14 residues long. Germline V gene data show CDR1 as SGDLS and CDR2 as YYNGEE. The V end lost 0 bases, the J end lost 5 bases, and 11 bases lay between the germline ends. The CDR3 sequence is CASSVGPINYGYTF. CDR3 DNA sequence: TGTGCCAGCAGCGTAGGACCCATCAATTATGGCTACACCTTC. The variable domain in full, with the rest retrieved from reference TRBV9 and TRBJ1-2, is DSGVTQTPKHLITATGQRVTLRCSPRSGDLSVYWYQQSLDQGLQFLIQYYNGEERAKGNILERFSAQQFPDLHSELNLSSLELGDSALYFCASSVGPINYGYTFGSGTRLTVV.

This clonotype has a count of ten or more. The chain is built from TRBV20-1 and TRBJ1-1; no reliable D call. V lost 2 bases, J lost 3 bases, and 10 bases lay in between. CDR3 length: 13 residues. Germline V CDR1 and CDR2: DFQATT, SNEGSKA (reference sequence). CDR3 sequence reads: CSARSRGDTEAFF. The CDR3 DNA reads as TGCAGTGCTAGAAGTCGGGGAGACACTGAAGCTTTCTTT.

This clonotype was seen at least ten times. The chain joins TRBV12-3 or TRBV12-4 to TRBJ2-7; D may be TRBD2 (6 bases). The CDR3 is 15 amino acids. The germline V and J ends were trimmed by 4 bases and 2 bases, with 15 bases remaining between them. CDR3 DNA sequence: TGTGCCAGCAGTTCCAATGCGGGGTCGACCTACGAGCAGTACTTC. Translating gives CASSSNAGSTYEQYF.

This clonotype was counted only a few times. The chain joins TRBV2 to TRBJ2-5; a weak D match, TRBD1 (5 bases). V dropped 6 bases and J dropped 1 base, with 18 bases sitting between them. The CDR3 runs 16 residues. CDR1 and CDR2 (germline): SNHLY, FYNNEI. CDR3 DNA: TGTGCCAGCAGCCCAGGCCAGGGATCCCTCCAAGAGACCCAGTACTTC. This gives the protein CASSPGQGSLQETQYF.

This clonotype was recorded at least ten times. The V gene is TRBV12-3 or TRBV12-4, the J gene TRBJ1-2, with D unresolved. CDR3 length: 10 amino acids. With 4 bases removed from V and 5 bases from J, the gap between germline ends came to 2 bases. The CDR3 is CASSSYGYTF. The CDR3 coding sequence is TGTGCCAGCAGTTCATATGGCTACACCTTC.

Ten or more counts support this clonotype. This chain joins TRBV5-1 and TRBJ2-7, with 8 bases lining up with TRBD2. The CDR3 extends over 16 amino acids. J gave up 2 bases and V 0 bases, and 7 bases lay outside the gene matches. From germline, CDR1 is SGHRS and CDR2 YFSETQ. In DNA, the CDR3 is TGCGCCAGCAGCTTGGTGTTAGCGGGGTCCACCTACGAGCAGTACTTC. It specifies CASSLVLAGSTYEQYF.

This sequence joins TRBV2 and TRBJ2-7, with TRBD2 matching over 9 bases. The CDR3 loop spans 16 amino acids. Germline trimming cut 6 bases from V and 1 base from J; bases unmatched to any gene: 10. The V gene's germline CDR1 is SNHLY and CDR2 FYNNEI. CDR3: CASRGPLAGPSYEQYF. CDR3 sequence (DNA): TGTGCCAGCAGGGGCCCTCTAGCGGGGCCATCCTACGAGCAGTACTTC.

This clonotype was detected only a few times. The chain couples TRBV6-5 to TRBJ1-1; D is undetermined. The length of the CDR3 is 14 residues. Germline V lookup: CDR1 MNHEY, CDR2 SVGAGI. Trimming shortened V by 5 bases and J by 5 bases, and 15 bases separated the two germline ends. CDR3 in amino acids: CASSPPGWKTEAFF. CDR3 DNA sequence: TGTGCCAGCAGTCCCCCGGGGTGGAAGACTGAAGCTTTCTTT.